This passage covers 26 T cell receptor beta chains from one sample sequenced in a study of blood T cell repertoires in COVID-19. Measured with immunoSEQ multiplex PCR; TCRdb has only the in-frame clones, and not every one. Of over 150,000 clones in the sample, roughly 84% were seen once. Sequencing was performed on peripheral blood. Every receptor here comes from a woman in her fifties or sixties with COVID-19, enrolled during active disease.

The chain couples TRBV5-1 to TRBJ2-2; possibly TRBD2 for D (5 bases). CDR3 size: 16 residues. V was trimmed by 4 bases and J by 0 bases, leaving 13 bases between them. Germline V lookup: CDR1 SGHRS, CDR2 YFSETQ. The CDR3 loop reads CASSAGRVSNTGELFF. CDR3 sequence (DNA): TGCGCCAGCAGCGCTGGGCGGGTCTCGAACACCGGGGAGCTGTTTTTT.

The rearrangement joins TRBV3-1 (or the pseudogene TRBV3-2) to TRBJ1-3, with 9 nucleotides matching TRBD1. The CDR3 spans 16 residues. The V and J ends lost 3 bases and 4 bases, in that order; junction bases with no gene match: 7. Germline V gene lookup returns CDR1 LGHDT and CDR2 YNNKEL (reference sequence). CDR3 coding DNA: TGTGCCAGCAGCCAGGCGAACAGGGGGCTCGGAAACACCATATATTTT. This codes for CASSQANRGLGNTIYF.

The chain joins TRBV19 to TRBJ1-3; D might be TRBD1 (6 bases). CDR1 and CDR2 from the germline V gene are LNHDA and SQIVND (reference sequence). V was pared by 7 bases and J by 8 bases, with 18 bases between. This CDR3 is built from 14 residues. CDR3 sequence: CASTLSGTSDTIYF. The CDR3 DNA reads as TGTGCCAGTACCTTATCCGGGACATCGGACACCATATATTTT.

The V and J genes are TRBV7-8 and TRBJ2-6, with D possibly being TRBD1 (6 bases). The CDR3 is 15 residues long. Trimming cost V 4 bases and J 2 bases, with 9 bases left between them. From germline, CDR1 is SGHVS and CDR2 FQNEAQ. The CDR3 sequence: CASSSPGAGANVLTF. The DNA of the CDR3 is TGTGCCAGCAGCTCTCCAGGGGCTGGGGCCAACGTCCTGACTTTC.

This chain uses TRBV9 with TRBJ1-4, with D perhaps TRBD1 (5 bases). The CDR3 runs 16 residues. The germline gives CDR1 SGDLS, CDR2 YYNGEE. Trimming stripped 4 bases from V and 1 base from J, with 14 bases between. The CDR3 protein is CASSPHQGQTNEKLFF. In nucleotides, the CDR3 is TGTGCCAGCAGCCCCCACCAAGGACAAACTAATGAAAAACTGTTTTTT.

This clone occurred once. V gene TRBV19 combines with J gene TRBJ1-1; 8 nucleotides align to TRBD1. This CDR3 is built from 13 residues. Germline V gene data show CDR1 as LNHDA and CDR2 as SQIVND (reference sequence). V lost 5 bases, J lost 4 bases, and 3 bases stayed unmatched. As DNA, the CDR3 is TGTGCCAGTAGTTCGACAGGGGTCACTGAAGCTTTCTTT. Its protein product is CASSSTGVTEAFF.

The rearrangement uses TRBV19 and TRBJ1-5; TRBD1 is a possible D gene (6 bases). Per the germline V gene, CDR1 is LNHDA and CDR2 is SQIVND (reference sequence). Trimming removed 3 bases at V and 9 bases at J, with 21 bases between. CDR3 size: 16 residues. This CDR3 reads CASSIGKVGGARPQHF. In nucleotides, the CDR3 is TGTGCCAGTAGTATTGGAAAGGTTGGGGGGGCGCGGCCCCAGCATTTT.

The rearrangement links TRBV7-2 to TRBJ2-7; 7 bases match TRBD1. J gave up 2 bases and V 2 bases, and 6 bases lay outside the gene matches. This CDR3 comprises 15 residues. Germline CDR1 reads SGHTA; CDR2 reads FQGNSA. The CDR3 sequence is CASSLNRGDTYEQYF. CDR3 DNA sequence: TGTGCCAGCAGCTTAAACAGGGGCGATACCTACGAGCAGTACTTC.

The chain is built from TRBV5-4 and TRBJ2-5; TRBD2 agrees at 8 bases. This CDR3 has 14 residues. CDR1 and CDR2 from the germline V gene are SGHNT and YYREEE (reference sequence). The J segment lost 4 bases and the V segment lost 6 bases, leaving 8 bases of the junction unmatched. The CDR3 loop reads CASTGRGGPETQYF. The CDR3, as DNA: TGTGCCAGCACAGGACGGGGGGGCCCAGAGACCCAGTACTTC.

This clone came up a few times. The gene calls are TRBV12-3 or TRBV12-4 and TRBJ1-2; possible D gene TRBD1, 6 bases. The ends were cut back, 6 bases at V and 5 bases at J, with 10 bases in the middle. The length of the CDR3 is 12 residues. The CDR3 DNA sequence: TGTGCCAGCAGCCTCGGGACATATGGCTACACCTTC. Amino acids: CASSLGTYGYTF.

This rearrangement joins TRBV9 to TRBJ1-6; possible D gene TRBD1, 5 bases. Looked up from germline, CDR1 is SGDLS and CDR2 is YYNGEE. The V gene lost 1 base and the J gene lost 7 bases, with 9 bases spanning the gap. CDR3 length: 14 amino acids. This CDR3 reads CASSVRQLNSPLHF. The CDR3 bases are TGTGCCAGCAGCGTAAGACAGCTGAATTCACCCCTCCACTTT. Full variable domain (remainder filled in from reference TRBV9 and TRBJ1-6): DSGVTQTPKHLITATGQRVTLRCSPRSGDLSVYWYQQSLDQGLQFLIQYYNGEERAKGNILERFSAQQFPDLHSELNLSSLELGDSALYFCASSVRQLNSPLHFGNGTRLTVT.

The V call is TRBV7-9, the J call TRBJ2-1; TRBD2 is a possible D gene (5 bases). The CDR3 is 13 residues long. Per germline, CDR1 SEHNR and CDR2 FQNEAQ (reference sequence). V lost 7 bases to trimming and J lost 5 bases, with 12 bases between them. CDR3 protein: CASIEGLHNEQFF. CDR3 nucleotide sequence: TGTGCCAGCATTGAAGGACTCCACAATGAGCAGTTCTTC.

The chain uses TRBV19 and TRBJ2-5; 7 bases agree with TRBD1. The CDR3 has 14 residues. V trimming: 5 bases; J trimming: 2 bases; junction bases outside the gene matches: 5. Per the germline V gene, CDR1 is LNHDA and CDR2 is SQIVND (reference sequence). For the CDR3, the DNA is TGTGCCAGTAGTCCGGGACAGCCACAAGAGACCCAGTACTTC. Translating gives CASSPGQPQETQYF.

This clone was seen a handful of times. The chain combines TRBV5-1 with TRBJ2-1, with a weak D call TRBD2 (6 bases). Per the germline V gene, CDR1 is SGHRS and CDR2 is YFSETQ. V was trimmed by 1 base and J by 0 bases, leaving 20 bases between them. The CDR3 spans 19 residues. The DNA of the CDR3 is TGCGCCAGCAGCTTGACTTATTCGAGACGGGGGAGCTCCTACAATGAGCAGTTCTTC. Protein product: CASSLTYSRRGSSYNEQFF. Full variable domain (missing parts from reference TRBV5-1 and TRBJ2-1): KAGVTQTPRYLIKTRGQQVTLSCSPISGHRSVSWYQQTPGQGLQFLFEYFSETQRNKGNFPGRFSGRQFSNSRSEMNVSTLELGDSALYLCASSLTYSRRGSSYNEQFFGPGTRLTVL.

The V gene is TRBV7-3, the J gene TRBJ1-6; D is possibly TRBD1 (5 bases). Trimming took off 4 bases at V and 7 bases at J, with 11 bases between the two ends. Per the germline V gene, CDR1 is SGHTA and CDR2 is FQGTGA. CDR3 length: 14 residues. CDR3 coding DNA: TGTGCCAGCAGCTCCCAGGGTCAGAATTCACCCCTCCACTTT. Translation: CASSSQGQNSPLHF.

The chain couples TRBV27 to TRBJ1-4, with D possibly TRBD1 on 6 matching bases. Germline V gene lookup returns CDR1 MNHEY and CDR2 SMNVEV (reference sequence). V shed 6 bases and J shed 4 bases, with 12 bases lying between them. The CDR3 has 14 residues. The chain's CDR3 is CASRIQGVNEKLFF. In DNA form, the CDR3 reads TGTGCCAGCAGGATACAGGGCGTTAATGAAAAACTGTTTTTT.

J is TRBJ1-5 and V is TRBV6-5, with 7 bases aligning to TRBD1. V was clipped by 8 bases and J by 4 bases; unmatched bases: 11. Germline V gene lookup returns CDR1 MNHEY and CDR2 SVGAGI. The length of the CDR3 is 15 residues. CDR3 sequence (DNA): TGTGCCAGCGCAGCTAGACAGGGCCTTAATCAGCCCCAGCATTTT. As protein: CASAARQGLNQPQHF.

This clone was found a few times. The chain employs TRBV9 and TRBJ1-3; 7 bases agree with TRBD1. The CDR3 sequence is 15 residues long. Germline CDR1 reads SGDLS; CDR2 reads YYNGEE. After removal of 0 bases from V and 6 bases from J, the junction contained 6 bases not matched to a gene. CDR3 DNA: TGTGCCAGCAGCGTAGATCAGGGGGGAGCAAACACCATATATTTT. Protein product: CASSVDQGGANTIYF. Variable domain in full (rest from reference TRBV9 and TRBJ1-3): DSGVTQTPKHLITATGQRVTLRCSPRSGDLSVYWYQQSLDQGLQFLIQYYNGEERAKGNILERFSAQQFPDLHSELNLSSLELGDSALYFCASSVDQGGANTIYFGEGSWLTVV.

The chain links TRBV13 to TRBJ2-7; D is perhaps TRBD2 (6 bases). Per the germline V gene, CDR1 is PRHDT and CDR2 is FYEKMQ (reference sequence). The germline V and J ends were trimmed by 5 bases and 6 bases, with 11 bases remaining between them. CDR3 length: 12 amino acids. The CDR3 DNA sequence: TGTGCCAGCAGCCCCGTGGGGGGCGAGCAGTACTTC. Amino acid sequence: CASSPVGGEQYF.

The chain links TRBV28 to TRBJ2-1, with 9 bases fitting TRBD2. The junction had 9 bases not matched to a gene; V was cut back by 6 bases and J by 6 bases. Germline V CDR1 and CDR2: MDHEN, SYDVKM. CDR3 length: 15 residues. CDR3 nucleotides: TGTGCCAGCAGGGGGGGGCTAGCGGGATCCAATGAGCAGTTCTTC. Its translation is CASRGGLAGSNEQFF.

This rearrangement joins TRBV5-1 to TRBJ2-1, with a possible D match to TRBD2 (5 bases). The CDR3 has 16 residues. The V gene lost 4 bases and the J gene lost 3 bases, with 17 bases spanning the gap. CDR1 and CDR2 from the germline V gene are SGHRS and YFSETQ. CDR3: CASSMGNRGNYNEQFF. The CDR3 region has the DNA TGCGCCAGCAGCATGGGGAATCGGGGAAACTACAATGAGCAGTTCTTC.

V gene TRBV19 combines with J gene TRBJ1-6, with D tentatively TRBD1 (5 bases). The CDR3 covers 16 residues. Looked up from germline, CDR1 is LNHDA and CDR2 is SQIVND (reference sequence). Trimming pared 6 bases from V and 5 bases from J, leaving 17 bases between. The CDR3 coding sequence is TGTGCCAGTAGAACGGTTCGGGGGGTGGATAATTCACCCCTCCACTTT. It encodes CASRTVRGVDNSPLHF.

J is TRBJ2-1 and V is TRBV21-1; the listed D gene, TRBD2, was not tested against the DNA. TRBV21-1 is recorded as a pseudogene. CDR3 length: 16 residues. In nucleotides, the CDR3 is TGTGCCAGCAGCAAAGTTGATACGGTCTCCTACAATGAGCAGTTCTTC. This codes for CASSKVDTVSYNEQFF.

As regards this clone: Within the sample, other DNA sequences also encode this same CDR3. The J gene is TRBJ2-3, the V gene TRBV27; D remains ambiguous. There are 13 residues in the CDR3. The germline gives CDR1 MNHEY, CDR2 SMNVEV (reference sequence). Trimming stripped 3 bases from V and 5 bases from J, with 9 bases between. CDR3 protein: CASSLRERDTQYF. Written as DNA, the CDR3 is TGTGCCAGCAGTTTGAGAGAAAGAGATACGCAGTATTTT.

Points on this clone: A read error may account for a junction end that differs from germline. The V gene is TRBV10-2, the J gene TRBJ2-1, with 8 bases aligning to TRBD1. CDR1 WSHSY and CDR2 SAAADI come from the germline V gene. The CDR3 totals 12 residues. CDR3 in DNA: TGCGCCAGCAGTGAGGTCGACAGGGGTGTTCTCTTC. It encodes CASSEVDRGVLF.

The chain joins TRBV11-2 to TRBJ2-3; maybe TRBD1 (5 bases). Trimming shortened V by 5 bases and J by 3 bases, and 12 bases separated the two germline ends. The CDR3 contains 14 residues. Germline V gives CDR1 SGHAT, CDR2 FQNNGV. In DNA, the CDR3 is TGTGCCAGCAGCCCGATCCAGGGTACAGATACGCAGTATTTT. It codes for CASSPIQGTDTQYF. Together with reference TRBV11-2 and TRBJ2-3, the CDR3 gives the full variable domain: EAGVAQSPRYKIIEKRQSVAFWCNPISGHATLYWYQQILGQGPKLLIQFQNNGVVDDSQLPKDRFSAERLKGVDSTLKIQPAKLEDSAVYLCASSPIQGTDTQYFGPGTRLTVL.